Following are 25 T cell receptor beta chains from one sample sequenced in a study of radiotherapy plus CTLA-4 blockade in lung cancer (dated by TCRdb to the late 2010s). Library prep was done by the immunoSEQ multiplex PCR assay. This immuneACCESS table, as held by TCRdb, lists in-frame sequences with V and J called but not all clones. Of the missing ones, under half trace to an unresolved V gene in checked studies; the others have no known cause. The sample table contains about 29,000 clones; only one count was recorded for over 75% of them. The ten largest clones add up to around 24% of the sample. The starting material was peripheral blood, obtained from a patient treated with radiotherapy plus ipilimumab. These receptors all come from a human donor with non-small cell lung cancer that progressed on radiotherapy plus ipilimumab.

The chain has TRBV9 and TRBJ2-7, with 10 bases lining up with TRBD2. The CDR3 covers 15 residues. V was clipped by 0 bases and J by 0 bases; unmatched bases: 0. Germline loops: CDR1 SGDLS, CDR2 YYNGEE. CDR3: CASSVASGGSYEQYF. The CDR3 coding sequence is TGTGCCAGCAGCGTAGCTAGCGGGGGCTCCTACGAGCAGTACTTC.

The chain joins TRBV11-2 to TRBJ2-7; 8 bases line up with TRBD2. Germline-derived CDR1 and CDR2 are SGHAT and FQNNGV. The junction had 10 bases not matched to a gene; V was cut back by 6 bases and J by 0 bases. This CDR3 region has 16 residues. The CDR3 protein is CASSYAILADSYEQYF. The CDR3 DNA reads TGTGCCAGCAGTTATGCAATACTAGCGGACTCCTACGAGCAGTACTTC.

V gene TRBV7-2 combines with J gene TRBJ1-5; 7 bases map to TRBD1. Germline lookup yields CDR1 SGHTA and CDR2 FQGNSA. V dropped 5 bases and J dropped 2; count of bases not matched to a gene: 9. This CDR3 is built from 16 residues. CDR3 sequence: CASSLPTGNGNQPQHF. The CDR3, as DNA: TGTGCCAGCAGCCTCCCGACAGGGAACGGCAATCAGCCCCAGCATTTT. The full variable domain, its missing parts supplied by reference TRBV7-2 and TRBJ1-5, is GAGVSQSPSNKVTEKGKDVELRCDPISGHTALYWYRQSLGQGLEFLIYFQGNSAPDKSGLPSDRFSAERTGGSVSTLTIQRTQQEDSAVYLCASSLPTGNGNQPQHFGDGTRLSIL.

The J gene is TRBJ1-1, the V gene TRBV6-5; 12 bases align to TRBD1. The CDR3 spans 16 residues. Germline V CDR1 and CDR2: MNHEY, SVGAGI. Trimming took 2 bases from V and 4 from J; bases not matched to a gene: 5. This CDR3 reads CASSYLGTGGRTEAFF. The CDR3 bases are TGTGCCAGCAGTTACCTAGGGACAGGGGGCCGCACTGAAGCTTTCTTT.

The chain carries TRBV7-8 and TRBJ2-4; 9 nucleotides line up with TRBD1. Germline-derived CDR1 and CDR2 are SGHVS and FQNEAQ. This CDR3 is 14 amino acids long. V was clipped by 5 bases and J by 6 bases; unmatched bases: 5. CDR3 loop: CASSRPGQGNIQYF. CDR3 DNA: TGTGCCAGCAGCAGACCGGGACAGGGAAACATTCAGTACTTC. The whole variable domain, filled in from reference TRBV7-8 and TRBJ2-4, reads GAGVSQSPRYKVAKRGQDVALRCDPISGHVSLFWYQQALGQGPEFLTYFQNEAQLDKSGLPSDRFFAERPEGSVSTLKIQRTQQEDSAVYLCASSRPGQGNIQYFGAGTRLSVL.

The gene calls are TRBV4-1 and TRBJ2-2; the match to TRBD2 covers 9 bases. Germline V lookup: CDR1 MGHRA, CDR2 YSYEKL. The CDR3 totals 16 residues. V was clipped by 3 bases and J by 5 bases; unmatched bases: 7. CDR3 DNA sequence: TGCGCCAGCAGCCAGAAGCGGGGGGCGGGGACCGGGGAGCTGTTTTTT. It codes for CASSQKRGAGTGELFF.

The gene calls are TRBV4-3 and TRBJ2-6; D may be TRBD2 (5 bases). Germline lookup yields CDR1 LGHNA and CDR2 YSLEER. The CDR3 sequence is 17 residues long. V was clipped by 4 bases and J by 0 bases, with 13 bases between them. The CDR3 coding sequence is TGCGCCAGCAGCCTAGGACTCCCCTCCTCTGGGGCCAACGTCCTGACTTTC. Translating gives CASSLGLPSSGANVLTF.

The rearrangement uses TRBV4-2 and TRBJ1-1; D ambiguous. Per germline, CDR1 LGHNA and CDR2 YNFKEQ. V lost 0 bases and J 1 base, leaving 6 bases between the germline ends. This CDR3 has 14 amino acids. The CDR3 DNA is TGTGCCAGCAGCCAAGATAATTCGAACACTGAAGCTTTCTTT. Its translation is CASSQDNSNTEAFF.

The chain couples TRBV19 to TRBJ1-4; TRBD1 agrees at 8 bases. The junction had 1 base not matched to a gene; V was cut back by 1 base and J by 3 bases. Germline V lookup: CDR1 LNHDA, CDR2 SQIVND (reference sequence). This CDR3 has 15 amino acids. The CDR3 DNA reads as TGTGCCAGTAGTATAGCCAGGGGGCCTAATGAAAAACTGTTTTTT. Translating it yields CASSIARGPNEKLFF.

V usage is TRBV11-3 and J usage is TRBJ1-6, with D perhaps matching TRBD1 (6 bases). V was clipped by 5 bases and J by 9 bases, with 17 bases between them. In germline, CDR1 is SGHNT, CDR2 YENEEA. This CDR3 is 15 amino acids long. The DNA of the CDR3 is TGTGCCAGCAGCCCGGGCGGGGGCAGTGGTTCACCCCTCCACTTT. It codes for CASSPGGGSGSPLHF.

This clone has more than one count but fewer than ten. The V call is TRBV25-1, the J call TRBJ1-2; 8 positions agree with TRBD1. The CDR3 sequence is 12 residues long. The germline gives CDR1 MGHDK, CDR2 SYGVNS. J lost 8 bases, V lost 8 bases, and 7 bases had no gene match. The CDR3: CASYGQGEGYTF. The CDR3 region has the DNA TGTGCCAGCTATGGACAGGGTGAGGGCTACACCTTC.

This CDR3 reads CATSRDGTGGFETQYF. The CDR3 DNA reads TGTGCCACCAGCAGAGACGGGACAGGGGGCTTTGAGACCCAGTACTTC. The rearrangement joins TRBV15 to TRBJ2-5, with 12 bases identical to TRBD1. The J segment lost 5 bases and the V segment lost 0 bases, leaving 4 bases of the junction unmatched. The CDR3 contains 16 residues. Germline CDR1 LNHNV, CDR2 YYDKDF (reference sequence).

The V call is TRBV15, the J call TRBJ2-2; possible D gene TRBD2, 6 bases. Trimming took 0 bases from V and 2 from J, leaving 16 bases between them. The CDR3 loop spans 18 amino acids. Germline loops: CDR1 LNHNV, CDR2 YYDKDF (reference sequence). This CDR3 reads CATSRDPPGTHNTGELFF. The CDR3 DNA is TGTGCCACCAGCAGAGATCCCCCCGGGACTCATAACACCGGGGAGCTGTTTTTT.

As to this clone: Given a far larger clone just one base away, this is likely a sequencing read error. The chain joins TRBV28 to TRBJ1-1; D remains ambiguous. Germline assignment: CDR1 MDHEN and CDR2 SYDVKM. The CDR3 contains 16 residues. V dropped 5 bases and J dropped 1 base, with 17 bases sitting between them. The CDR3 loop is CASSPPSSGSNTEAFF. The CDR3 DNA follows: TGTGCCAGCAGTCCACCTTCTTCGGGGTCGAACACTGAAGCTTTCTTT.

The chain recombines TRBV2 with TRBJ2-3; the match to TRBD2 covers 11 bases. The CDR3 runs to 17 residues. CDR1 is SNHLY and CDR2 is FYNNEI in the germline V gene. V shed 8 bases, J shed 7 bases, and the junction held 17 bases outside the gene matches. DNA of the CDR3: TGTGCCAGCTTCCCCCCTACTAGCGGGGGTTTCGCAAATACGCAGTATTTT. Residues: CASFPPTSGGFANTQYF.

This chain connects TRBV7-9 to TRBJ2-5; 7 positions match TRBD2. Germline V lookup: CDR1 SEHNR, CDR2 FQNEAQ (reference sequence). The CDR3 covers 15 residues. The J segment lost 1 base and the V segment lost 3 bases, leaving 5 bases of the junction unmatched. The CDR3 here is CASSFGIAGQETQYF. CDR3 sequence (DNA): TGTGCCAGCAGCTTTGGAATAGCGGGCCAAGAGACCCAGTACTTC.

This chain connects TRBV7-9 to TRBJ2-5; D is possibly TRBD1 (7 bases). Germline CDR1 and CDR2: SEHNR and FQNEAQ (reference sequence). V dropped 7 bases and J dropped 7 bases, with 22 bases sitting between them. The CDR3 totals 15 residues. The CDR3 DNA follows: TGTGCCAGCAACCATGGACAGGCAGGGGAGGTGACCCAGTACTTC. Protein sequence: CASNHGQAGEVTQYF.

The V call is TRBV27, the J call TRBJ2-7; 7 nucleotides align to TRBD1. This CDR3 has 16 residues. V lost 0 bases to trimming and J lost 3 bases; unmatched junction nucleotides: 8. CDR1 MNHEY and CDR2 SMNVEV come from the germline V gene (reference sequence). The CDR3 nucleotides read TGTGCCAGCAGTTTATCGCACAGGGGATTGGGCTACGAGCAGTACTTC. Translation: CASSLSHRGLGYEQYF.

This sequence joins TRBV9 and TRBJ2-1; D may be TRBD2 (5 bases). CDR1 SGDLS and CDR2 YYNGEE come from the germline V gene. V was pared by 0 bases and J by 12 bases, with 19 bases between. The CDR3 has 15 residues. CDR3 sequence (DNA): TGTGCCAGCAGCGTAGAAGGGATAGCGAGCTTTGGGCAGTTCTTC. Protein: CASSVEGIASFGQFF. The complete variable domain, with remaining parts taken from reference TRBV9 and TRBJ2-1, reads DSGVTQTPKHLITATGQRVTLRCSPRSGDLSVYWYQQSLDQGLQFLIQYYNGEERAKGNILERFSAQQFPDLHSELNLSSLELGDSALYFCASSVEGIASFGQFFGPGTRLTVL.

The chain joins TRBV13 to TRBJ1-2; maybe TRBD1 (5 bases). Deletions cut 5 bases from V and 9 bases from J, with 25 bases between. The CDR3 runs to 16 residues. From germline, CDR1 is PRHDT and CDR2 FYEKMQ (reference sequence). CDR3: CASSTLALGGTGRYTF. DNA of the CDR3: TGTGCCAGCAGCACTCTTGCATTGGGGGGAACGGGGCGCTACACCTTC.

V gene TRBV11-3 combines with J gene TRBJ2-5; no clear D gene. Trimming stripped 7 bases from V and 6 bases from J, with 15 bases between. CDR1 and CDR2 from the germline V gene are SGHNT and YENEEA. This CDR3 is 13 amino acids long. CDR3 loop: CASTNSNMKTQYF. CDR3 coding DNA: TGTGCCAGCACCAATAGCAATATGAAGACCCAGTACTTC.

A few counts support this clone. The chain uses TRBV5-1 and TRBJ1-4; 9 bases map to TRBD1. This CDR3 spans 15 amino acids. CDR1 and CDR2 from the germline V gene are SGHRS and YFSETQ. V lost 2 bases, J lost 8 bases, and 7 bases stayed unmatched. The CDR3: CASSFHLGQGEKLFF. The CDR3, as DNA: TGCGCCAGCAGCTTTCATCTCGGACAGGGGGAAAAACTGTTTTTT. Using reference TRBV5-1 and TRBJ1-4 for the parts outside the CDR3, the full variable domain is KAGVTQTPRYLIKTRGQQVTLSCSPISGHRSVSWYQQTPGQGLQFLFEYFSETQRNKGNFPGRFSGRQFSNSRSEMNVSTLELGDSALYLCASSFHLGQGEKLFFGSGTQLSVL.

The chain recombines TRBV7-8 with TRBJ1-2, with 8 bases lining up with TRBD1. The J segment lost 4 bases and the V segment lost 1 base, leaving 5 bases of the junction unmatched. The CDR3 runs 15 residues. The germline CDR1 and CDR2 sequences are SGHVS and FQNEAQ. The CDR3 DNA reads TGTGCCAGCAGCTTAGAGGGGACAGGTGTCTATGGCTACACCTTC. Amino acid sequence: CASSLEGTGVYGYTF.

V and J are TRBV5-1 and TRBJ1-2; a weak D match, TRBD1 (5 bases). Germline V gene data show CDR1 as SGHRS and CDR2 as YFSETQ. CDR3 length: 14 residues. V lost 0 bases to trimming and J lost 8 bases, with 14 bases between them. The CDR3 DNA reads as TGCGCCAGCAGCTTGGGACAGATAAGTAGGGGCTACACCTTC. It yields the protein CASSLGQISRGYTF.

This clone was seen more than once but under ten times. The rearrangement uses TRBV20-1 and TRBJ1-2; D gene uncertain. This CDR3 has 11 residues. The germline V gene has CDR1 DFQATT and CDR2 SNEGSKA (reference sequence). Trimming removed 3 bases at V and 6 bases at J, with 8 bases between. The CDR3 loop reads CSASPGDGYTF. CDR3 coding DNA: TGCAGTGCTAGTCCAGGCGATGGCTACACCTTC.